Following are 13 T cell receptor beta chains from one sample sequenced in a study of human T cells and chemical hapten exposure. Using its own MiXCR run on the RACE reads, TCRdb lists one record per CDR3 protein. The data contain 180,000 or so distinct CDR3 sequences, roughly 15% of them seen just once; the ten biggest clones take up 1.7%. Sample time point: patch test 1, 2 weeks after DPC sensitization. The treatment: therapeutic diphenylcyclopropenone sensitization with weekly scalp DPC. The sequencing used whole blood, collected in connection with sensitization to the hapten diphenylcyclopropenone (DPC). The source of these receptors is a woman in her 30s with alopecia areata. Some clones in this sample may be carry-over from other donors' samples.

This chain connects TRBV5-5 to TRBJ1-4; a weak D match, TRBD1 (5 bases). The CDR3 length is 14 residues. The germline V gene has CDR1 SGHKS and CDR2 YYEKEE (reference sequence). The V and J ends lost 0 bases and 7 bases respectively, with 10 bases between them. The CDR3 here is CASSLGGQGEKLFF. The DNA of the CDR3 is TGTGCCAGCAGCTTGGGAGGGCAGGGTGAAAAACTGTTTTTT.

A remark on this clonotype: A read error may be the cause here, since a much bigger clone is one base away. The rearrangement joins TRBV28 to TRBJ1-5; D unclear. V gave up 5 bases and J gave up 5 bases, with 13 bases separating them. Germline V gene data show CDR1 as MDHEN and CDR2 as SYDVKM. CDR3 size: 14 residues. The CDR3 sequence is CASSGGLVDQPQHF. CDR3 bases: TGTGCCAGCAGTGGAGGTTTGGTTGATCAGCCCCAGCATTTT.

The rearrangement uses TRBV3-1 and TRBJ2-7; D call uncertain. Trimming took off 1 base at V and 3 bases at J, with 10 bases between the two ends. The length of the CDR3 is 14 residues. The V gene's germline CDR1 is LGHDT and CDR2 YNNKEL (reference sequence). The CDR3 region is CASSQGAGYYEQYF. As DNA, the CDR3 is TGTGCCAGCAGCCAAGGGGCAGGTTACTACGAGCAGTACTTC.

A few counts support this clonotype. This chain links TRBV5-1 with TRBJ2-7; TRBD1 aligns across 8 bases. The CDR3 is 18 residues long. The junction had 15 bases not matched to a gene; V was cut back by 1 base and J by 3 bases. Germline V lookup: CDR1 SGHRS, CDR2 YFSETQ. Written as DNA, the CDR3 is TGCGCCAGCAGCTTGTGGGCGACCGGACAGGGAAGGGGCTACGAGCAGTACTTC. As protein: CASSLWATGQGRGYEQYF.

V and J are TRBV10-3 and TRBJ2-7; D gene uncertain. Germline CDR1 ENHRY, CDR2 SYGVKD. V lost 3 bases and J lost 1, with 13 bases in between. The CDR3 extends over 15 amino acids. DNA of the CDR3: TGTGCCATCAGTGAAGCGAACGGACGATCCTACGAGCAGTACTTC. Translation: CAISEANGRSYEQYF.

The chain has TRBV6-5 and TRBJ2-2; the D gene is possibly TRBD1 (5 bases). Germline assignment: CDR1 MNHEY and CDR2 SVGAGI. The CDR3 spans 18 residues. Trimming took off 0 bases at V and 2 bases at J, with 16 bases between the two ends. DNA of the CDR3: TGTGCCAGCAGTTACTCGAAGGCGACAGTTTTCAACACCGGGGAGCTGTTTTTT. The encoded protein is CASSYSKATVFNTGELFF.

This clonotype was seen ten or more times. The rearrangement uses TRBV6-2 or TRBV6-3 and TRBJ2-3; no reliable D call. The CDR3 sequence is 16 residues long. Germline CDR1 is MNHEY and CDR2 is SVGEGT. V was shortened by 6 bases and J by 0 bases, with 16 bases between the two germline ends. The CDR3 is CASRTQTGSSTDTQYF. CDR3 sequence (DNA): TGTGCCAGCAGAACCCAAACTGGATCTAGCACAGATACGCAGTATTTT.

Ten or more counts support this clonotype. The J gene is TRBJ2-5, the V gene TRBV6-5, with 9 bases that match TRBD1. J lost 5 bases, V lost 2 bases, and 15 bases had no gene match. Germline CDR1 and CDR2: MNHEY and SVGAGI. The CDR3 runs 18 residues. The CDR3 DNA is TGTGCCAGCAGTTACACCGGACAGGGGATTCGGCTAGCGGAGACCCAGTACTTC. Translation gives CASSYTGQGIRLAETQYF.

This clonotype was seen only a few times. The rearrangement joins TRBV20-1 to TRBJ1-1, with TRBD1 as a possible D gene (6 bases). The CDR3 spans 12 residues. The germline CDR1 and CDR2 sequences are DFQATT and SNEGSKA (reference sequence). V was shortened by 4 bases and J by 3 bases, with 9 bases between the two germline ends. CDR3 amino acids: CSANREDTEAFF. The CDR3, as DNA: TGCAGTGCTAACAGGGAGGACACTGAAGCTTTCTTT.

This clonotype was detected many times. The chain is built from TRBV19 and TRBJ1-2; 7 bases match TRBD1. V shed 2 bases and J 5 bases; nucleotides not matched to a gene: 2. The CDR3 length is 13 residues. Per the germline V gene, CDR1 is LNHDA and CDR2 is SQIVND (reference sequence). The CDR3 nucleotides are TGTGCCAGTAGTATAACAGGGGATTATGGCTACACCTTC. This sequence encodes CASSITGDYGYTF.

The chain uses TRBV5-4 and TRBJ1-1, with a weak D call TRBD1 (6 bases). The ends were cut back, 9 bases at V and 2 bases at J, with 20 bases in the middle. This CDR3 comprises 15 residues. From germline, CDR1 is SGHNT and CDR2 YYREEE (reference sequence). CDR3 nucleotide sequence: TGTGCCACCAAGGAACAGGGAGTTTTAAACACTGAAGCTTTCTTT. Its protein product is CATKEQGVLNTEAFF.

This clonotype has a handful of counts. The chain carries TRBV28 and TRBJ1-2, with D hard to call. Germline V gene sequence: CDR1 MDHEN, CDR2 SYDVKM. There are 14 residues in the CDR3. Trimming shortened V by 3 bases and J by 3 bases, and 11 bases separated the two germline ends. CDR3 nucleotide sequence: TGTGCCAGCAGTTTGTTATCAGTGGACTATGGCTACACCTTC. Translation: CASSLLSVDYGYTF.

At least ten counts were recorded for this clonotype. The chain employs TRBV6-2 or TRBV6-3 and TRBJ1-5; D ambiguous. Germline lookup yields CDR1 MNHEY and CDR2 SVGEGT. The V and J ends lost 6 bases and 6 bases respectively, with 9 bases between them. The CDR3 covers 12 residues. CDR3 in amino acids: CASREGFQPQHF. Here the CDR3 DNA reads TGTGCCAGCAGGGAGGGATTTCAGCCCCAGCATTTT.